This T cell receptor (beta chain) comes out of a study of T-cell reconstitution after alpha-beta-depleted transplantation in children. Points from the study as a whole: After transplant, high TCRbeta diversity at day 60 in some patients arose from surviving recipient T cells and thymic progenitors. One year after transplant, T-cell counts and diversity came mostly from newly produced T cells. Alpha-beta T cells about two months after transplant reportedly derived from several hundred expanded graft clones.

There are 11 residues in the CDR3. In germline, CDR1 is SQVTM, CDR2 ANQGSEA. Trimming stripped 3 bases from V and 4 bases from J, with 6 bases between. Unique molecular identifiers were incorporated when the TCRbeta library was constructed. TCRdb fed the PCR reads into MiXCR, producing one record per CDR3 protein. The sample has hundreds of thousands of distinct CDR3 sequences; roughly 12% are singletons. Ten or more counts support this clonotype. The target antigen is unknown. The TCR originated in a male patient aged 2-10 years who had a stem cell transplant for chronic granulomatous disease, so the T cells may come from the graft donor. The gene calls are TRBV29-1 and TRBJ1-2; no clear D. The sequencing used peripheral blood, collected 180 days after TCRalphabeta/CD19-depleted stem cell transplant. The chain's CDR3 is CSVESGYGYTF. CDR3 coding DNA: TGCAGCGTTGAGTCTGGCTATGGCTACACCTTC.